The clone carrying this T cell receptor beta chain has only a few counts. As yet, its antigen is unknown. In germline, CDR1 is SEHNR, CDR2 FQNEAQ (reference sequence). V was pared by 2 bases and J by 3 bases, with 10 bases between. The CDR3 contains 14 residues. PCR was performed a second time for about 7 to 12 cycles using a sample-barcoded 5' primer and a J-beta primer mix. TCRdb re-called the 5' RACE reads with MiXCR, one entry per CDR3 protein. Altogether approximately 1.5 million distinct CDR3 sequences are present, 30% to 40% being singletons, with the ten largest covering about 11%. This entry comes from a study of blood T cells in healthy people across ages. Study overall: Template switching picked up about one barcoded beta molecule for each two T cells. Broader study findings: Long-lived donors carried more naive CD4+ cells and greater diversity than aged donors. The diversity estimates, figures obtained from one million T cells, were considered underestimates.

Individuals who donated were healthy Caucasians from Russia aged roughly 6 to 95. The gene calls are TRBV7-9 and TRBJ1-1, with D perhaps matching TRBD1 (6 bases). The material sequenced was blood. This clonotype was sampled from a woman aged 25-40 years in good health. The CDR3 loop is CASSLKQGYTEAFF. The CDR3 DNA follows: TGTGCCAGCAGCTTAAAGCAGGGGTACACTGAAGCTTTCTTT.